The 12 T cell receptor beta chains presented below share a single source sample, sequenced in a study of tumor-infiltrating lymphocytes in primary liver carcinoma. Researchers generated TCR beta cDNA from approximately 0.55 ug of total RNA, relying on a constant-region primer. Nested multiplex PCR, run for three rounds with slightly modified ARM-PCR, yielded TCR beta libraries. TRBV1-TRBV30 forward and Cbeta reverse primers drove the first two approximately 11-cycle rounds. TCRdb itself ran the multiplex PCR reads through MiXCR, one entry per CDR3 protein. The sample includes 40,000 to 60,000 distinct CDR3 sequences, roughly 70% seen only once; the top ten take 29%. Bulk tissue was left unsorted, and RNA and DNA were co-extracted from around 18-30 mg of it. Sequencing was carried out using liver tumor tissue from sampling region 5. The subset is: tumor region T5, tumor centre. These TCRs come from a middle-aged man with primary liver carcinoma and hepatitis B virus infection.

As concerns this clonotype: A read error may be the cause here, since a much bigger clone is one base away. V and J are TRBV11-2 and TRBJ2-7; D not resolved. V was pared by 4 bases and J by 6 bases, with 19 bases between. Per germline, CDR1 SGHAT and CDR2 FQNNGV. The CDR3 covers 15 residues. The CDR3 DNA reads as TGTGCCAGCAGCTCCGGACGGCTTTACGCATGCGAGCAGTACTTC. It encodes CASSSGRLYACEQYF.

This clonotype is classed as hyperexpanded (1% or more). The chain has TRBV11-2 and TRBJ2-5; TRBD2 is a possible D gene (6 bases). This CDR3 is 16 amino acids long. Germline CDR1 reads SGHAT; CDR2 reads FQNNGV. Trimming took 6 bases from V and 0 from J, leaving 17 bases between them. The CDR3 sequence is CASRSRDSAHQETQYF. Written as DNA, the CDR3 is TGTGCCAGCAGATCCCGGGACTCGGCCCACCAAGAGACCCAGTACTTC.

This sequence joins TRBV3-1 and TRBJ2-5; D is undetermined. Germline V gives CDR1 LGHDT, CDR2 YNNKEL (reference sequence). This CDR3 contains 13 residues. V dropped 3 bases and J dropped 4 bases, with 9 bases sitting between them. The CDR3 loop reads CASSQEMGETQYF. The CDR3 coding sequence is TGTGCCAGCAGCCAGGAAATGGGAGAGACCCAGTACTTC.

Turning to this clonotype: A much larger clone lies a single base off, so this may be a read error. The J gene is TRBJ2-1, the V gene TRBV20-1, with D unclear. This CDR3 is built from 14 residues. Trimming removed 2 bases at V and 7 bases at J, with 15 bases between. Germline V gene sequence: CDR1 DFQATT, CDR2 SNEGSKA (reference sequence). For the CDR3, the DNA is TGCAGTGCTAGATATGGTCTGGGGTCGAATGAGCAGTTCTTC. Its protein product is CSARYGLGSNEQFF.

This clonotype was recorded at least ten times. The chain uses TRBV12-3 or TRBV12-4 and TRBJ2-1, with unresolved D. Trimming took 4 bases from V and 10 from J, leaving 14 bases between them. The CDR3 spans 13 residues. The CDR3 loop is CASSSGFIPEQFF. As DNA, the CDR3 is TGTGCCAGCAGTTCCGGATTTATCCCGGAGCAGTTCTTC.

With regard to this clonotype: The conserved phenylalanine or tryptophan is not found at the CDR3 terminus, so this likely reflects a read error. CDR3 DNA sequence: TGTGCATGCAGTTACGGAGGCTCCGATAGCAATCAGCCCCAGCATCTT. Translated, it gives CACSYGGSDSNQPQHL. V usage is TRBV6-6 and J usage is TRBJ1-5; D ambiguous. The CDR3 totals 16 residues. From germline, CDR1 is MNHNY and CDR2 SVGAGI (reference sequence).

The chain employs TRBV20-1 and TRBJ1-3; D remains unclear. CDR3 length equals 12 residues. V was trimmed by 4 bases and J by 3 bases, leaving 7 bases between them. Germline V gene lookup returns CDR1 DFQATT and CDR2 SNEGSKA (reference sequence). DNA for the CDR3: TGCAGTGCTACTCCCAATGGAAACACCATATATTTT. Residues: CSATPNGNTIYF.

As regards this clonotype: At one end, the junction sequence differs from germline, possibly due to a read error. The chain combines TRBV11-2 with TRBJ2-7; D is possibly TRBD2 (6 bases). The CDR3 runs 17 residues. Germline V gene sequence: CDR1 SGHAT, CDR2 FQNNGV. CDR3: CASSIDPPGLGSYERYF. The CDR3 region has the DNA TGTGCCAGCAGTATCGACCCGCCGGGACTGGGAAGCTACGAGCGGTACTTC.

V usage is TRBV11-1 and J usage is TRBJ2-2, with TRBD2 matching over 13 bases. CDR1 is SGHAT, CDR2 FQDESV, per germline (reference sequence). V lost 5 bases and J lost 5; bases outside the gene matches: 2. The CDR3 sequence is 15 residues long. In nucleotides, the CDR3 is TGTGCCAGCAGCAAGGGACTAGCGGGAACCGGGGAGCTGTTTTTT. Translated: CASSKGLAGTGELFF.

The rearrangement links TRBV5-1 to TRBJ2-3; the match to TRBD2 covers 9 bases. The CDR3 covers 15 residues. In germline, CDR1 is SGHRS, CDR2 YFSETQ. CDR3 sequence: CISSLEREGTDTQYF. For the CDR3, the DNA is TGCATCAGCAGCTTGGAGCGGGAGGGCACAGATACGCAGTATTTT.

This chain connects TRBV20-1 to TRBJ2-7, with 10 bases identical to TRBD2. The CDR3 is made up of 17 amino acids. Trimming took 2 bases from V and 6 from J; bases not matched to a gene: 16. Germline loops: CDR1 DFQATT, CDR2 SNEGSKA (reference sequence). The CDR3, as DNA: TGCAGTGCTAGACCCGTCCTAGCGGGAGTAATTAGGCGCGAGCAGTACTTC. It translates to CSARPVLAGVIRREQYF.

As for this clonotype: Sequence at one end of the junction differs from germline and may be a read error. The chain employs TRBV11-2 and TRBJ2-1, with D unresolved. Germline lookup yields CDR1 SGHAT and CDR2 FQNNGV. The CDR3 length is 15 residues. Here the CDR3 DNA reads TGTGCCACCGGGCAGGACCAGTCATCCTACTATGAGCAGTTCTTC. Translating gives CATGQDQSSYYEQFF.